These T cell receptor beta chains were read from a single sample in a study of cytomegalovirus exposure and HLA in healthy donors. The method was immunoSEQ multiplex PCR; TCRdb's version includes in-frame clones alone and lacks a portion of them. Among 160,000 or so clones, around 78% were seen once, and the ten largest hold 1.5% to 1.7%. The sequencing sample was made of PBMCs. All receptors derive from a man aged 35 to 55 in good health and CMV-seronegative. Both conserved end residues are part of each CDR3. D genes are given only for firm matches. Clone size is not always given. Where it is, it says once, few, many or a class for expanded clones.

CDR3 DNA,CDR3 protein,V gene,D gene,J gene,clone size
TGTGCCAGCAGTTTGTGGGGGGGGCCGCGGGAGGGCTACGAGCAGTACTTC,CASSLWGGPREGYEQYF,TRBV27,TRBD2,TRBJ2-7,.
TGCAGTGCTAGTCGGGAAAACATTCAGTACTTC,CSASRENIQYF,TRBV20-1,.,TRBJ2-4,.
TGCGCCAGCAGAAGCGGGCCATACACAGATACGCAGTATTTT,CASRSGPYTDTQYF,TRBV5-1,.,TRBJ2-3,.
TGTGCCAGCAGCTCCCCCCGCGAGGGGCGGGAAAATTTAGATACGCAGTATTTT,CASSSPREGRENLDTQYF,TRBV7-9,.,TRBJ2-3,.
TGCGCCAGCAGCGGGGGACTAGCGGGAGCCTACAATGAGCAGTTCTTC,CASSGGLAGAYNEQFF,TRBV5-1,TRBD2,TRBJ2-1,.
TGTGCCTCGCGGGGGCCTGCAACTAATGAAAAACTGTTTTTT,CASRGPATNEKLFF,TRBV28,.,TRBJ1-4,.
TGTGCCAGCAGCTTGGGTCAGGGGTGTCAGTTCTTC,CASSLGQGCQFF,TRBV11-3,.,TRBJ2-1,.
TGTGCCTGGAGTGTGGGCAGGGAGGTGTCTTCGTCCACTGAAGCTTTCTTT,CAWSVGREVSSSTEAFF,TRBV30,.,TRBJ1-1,.
TGTGCCAGCCGGACAGCGAGCTCTGGGAACACCATATATTTT,CASRTASSGNTIYF,TRBV19,.,TRBJ1-3,once
TGTGCCAGCAGCCGCGACATACCAGTTAATGAAAAACTGTTTTTT,CASSRDIPVNEKLFF,TRBV2,.,TRBJ1-4,.
TGCGCCAGCAGCTTGGAGGCGGGAGGGTACACAGATACGCAGTATTTT,CASSLEAGGYTDTQYF,TRBV5-1,TRBD2,TRBJ2-3,.
TGTGCCAGCAGCCGACAGCCCTACGAGCAGTACTTC,CASSRQPYEQYF,TRBV5-6,.,TRBJ2-7,.
TGTGCCAGCGTCCGCTCCTACGAGCAGTACTTC,CASVRSYEQYF,TRBV2,.,TRBJ2-7,.
TGTGCCAGCAGCGCCGCGGCTGCCTCGTACGAGCAGTACTTC,CASSAAAASYEQYF,TRBV9,.,TRBJ2-7,.
TGTGCCTGGAGGCAGGGCGGTGAGCAGTTCTTC,CAWRQGGEQFF,TRBV30,.,TRBJ2-1,.
TGTGCCAGCAGTGGAGACAGTGGGAATAATGAAAAACTGTTTTTT,CASSGDSGNNEKLFF,TRBV2,.,TRBJ1-4,.
TGTGCCAGCTCACCTGCAGGGCGGGCTTTCTTT,CASSPAGRAFF,TRBV18,.,TRBJ1-1,.
TGTGCCAGCAGCCGTTATAGCGGGAGCTCCTACAATGAGCAGTTCTTC,CASSRYSGSSYNEQFF,TRBV27,TRBD2,TRBJ2-1,.
TGTGCCAGCAGTTCTGGCGGACAGGGCCTCTCTGGGGCCAACGTCCTGACTTTC,CASSSGGQGLSGANVLTF,TRBV5-4,TRBD1,TRBJ2-6,.
TGTGCCACTCGTGGGGGGTCCACTGAAGCTTTCTTT,CATRGGSTEAFF,TRBV15,.,TRBJ1-1,.
TGTGCCTGGACAGGGGGCGCGGGCATATATTTT,CAWTGGAGIYF,TRBV30,TRBD1,TRBJ1-3,.